This entry features one TCR beta chain sequence. This clonotype was picked up a small number of times. Its cognate antigen has yet to be identified. The record has no base qualities; no much larger clone is one base away. This sample is drawn from a study of Graves' ophthalmopathy and Graves' hyperthyroidism (dated by TCRdb to 2017 to 2018). Looking at the study overall: Peripheral blood was collected at initial diagnosis, prior to any treatment. TCR beta repertoire signatures were used to distinguish Graves' ophthalmopathy from Graves' hyperthyroidism and to predict progression to ophthalmopathy. In about 6 hyperthyroidism patients, the T-cell repertoire of thyroid tissue was compared with the T-cell repertoire of blood. Following sample collection, hyperthyroidism patients were given methimazole at a starting dose of 30 mg daily, and ophthalmopathy patients were given high-dose intravenous methylprednisolone. To explore V-J signatures that separate ophthalmopathy from hyperthyroidism, a discovery set of 95 to 100 patients was enrolled, consisting of about 45 with ophthalmopathy and around 57 with stable hyperthyroidism. For independent validation, a separate cohort was made up of around 19 hyperthyroidism patients plus 17 patients who later progressed from hyperthyroidism to ophthalmopathy. In total, 135 blood samples were TCR-sequenced: around 42 ophthalmopathy, under 80 hyperthyroidism and some 17 hyperthyroidism-to-ophthalmopathy patients.

For repertoire sequencing, TCR beta CDR3 regions were amplified from RNA transcripts. HTBI primers and the Qiagen OneStep RT-PCR kit were used in a first-round RT-PCR, which was followed by a second-round multiplex PCR, size selection and purification. Sequencing of the libraries was carried out on an Illumina HiSeq2000 in paired-end mode with 100 bp reads. Regarding the original processing steps: SOAPnuke was used to process the reads, removing any read that contained adapters or uncalled bases, had a mean Phred below 15, or lacked an exact match to the constant primer or identifier. COPE v1.2.5 was used to merge high-quality paired reads. Unique nucleotide sequences were defined as clonotypes and aligned to IMGT TRB V, D and J references using MiTCR v1.1. The analysis was limited to V-J combinations with a frequency above 0.0001, which together covered approximately 99% of repertoires. For each V-J combination, a TCR clonal expansion and chaos score was defined as F50 clonal expansion divided by the chaos observed in the TCRdist matrix. Welch's t-statistics and random forest were used to reduce the features to roughly 14 V-J combinations, which were then used as input to a naive Bayes classifier. The similarity between thyroid and blood repertoires was quantified using the Morisita-Horn index. Starting from the raw public reads, TCRdb applied fastp trimming at Q25, assembled clones with MiXCR and retained in-frame beta chains. CDR3 protein sequences are deduplicated, and each keeps its most common genes and DNA. The V and J calls come from TCRdb's annotation, not from the publication. The sample includes 600,000 to 950,000 distinct CDR3 sequences, with around 40% observed a single time. Approximately 43% of the sample comes from the top ten.

Paper-wide results and their limitations: No statistical method was used to predetermine the sample size, and group allocation was not hidden from the investigators. Ophthalmopathy was separated from stable hyperthyroidism by the 13-signature model with roughly 90% sensitivity and about 81% specificity in cross-validation and with 80%/75% in the test set. In validation, the model predicted ophthalmopathy progression with about 71% sensitivity and 72.22% specificity; eleven to twelve predicted patients were CT-confirmed with GO in a median of around 6 months. Most of the expanded thyroid clonotypes with a frequency above 0.001 were also detected in blood, and it was suggested that the thyroid immune response may be reflected by blood repertoires.

A distance of 10 bases separates the germline ends of V and J, which lose 5 bases and 0 bases respectively. From the germline V gene, CDR1 is SGHTA and CDR2 is FQGNSA. Including cysteine and phenylalanine, the CDR3 has 14 amino acids. The DNA shown is the 42-base CDR3, in frame from base 1. Ophthalmopathy patients had moderately to severely active disease, Clinical Activity Score of at least 3, NOSPECS grade of at least 4, and disease duration under 3 months. Patients with other autoimmune diseases, uncontrolled infections, pregnancy or lactation were excluded from the study. Clinical symptoms, serum thyroxine, TRAb, thyroid ultrasound and orbital computed tomography were used for diagnosis. PBMCs were isolated from approximately 10 ml of fresh peripheral blood by Ficoll-Paque density gradient centrifugation. Trizol reagent was used to extract the total RNA, and its quality was then checked on an Agilent 2100 Bioanalyzer.

The sequence joins TRBV7-2 to TRBJ1-2; the D gene cannot be resolved reliably. The sequencing sample was made of peripheral blood. The TCR originated in an adult man with Graves' ophthalmopathy. The DNA is as follows: TGTGCCAGCAGCGGGAGGGTAGCTAACTATGGCTACACCTTC. Translated, this is CASSGRVANYGYTF. Supplemented by the reference TRBV7-2 and TRBJ1-2 proteins around the CDR3, the complete variable domain is GAGVSQSPSNKVTEKGKDVELRCDPISGHTALYWYRQSLGQGLEFLIYFQGNSAPDKSGLPSDRFSAERTGGSVSTLTIQRTQQEDSAVYLCASSGRVANYGYTFGSGTRLTVV.